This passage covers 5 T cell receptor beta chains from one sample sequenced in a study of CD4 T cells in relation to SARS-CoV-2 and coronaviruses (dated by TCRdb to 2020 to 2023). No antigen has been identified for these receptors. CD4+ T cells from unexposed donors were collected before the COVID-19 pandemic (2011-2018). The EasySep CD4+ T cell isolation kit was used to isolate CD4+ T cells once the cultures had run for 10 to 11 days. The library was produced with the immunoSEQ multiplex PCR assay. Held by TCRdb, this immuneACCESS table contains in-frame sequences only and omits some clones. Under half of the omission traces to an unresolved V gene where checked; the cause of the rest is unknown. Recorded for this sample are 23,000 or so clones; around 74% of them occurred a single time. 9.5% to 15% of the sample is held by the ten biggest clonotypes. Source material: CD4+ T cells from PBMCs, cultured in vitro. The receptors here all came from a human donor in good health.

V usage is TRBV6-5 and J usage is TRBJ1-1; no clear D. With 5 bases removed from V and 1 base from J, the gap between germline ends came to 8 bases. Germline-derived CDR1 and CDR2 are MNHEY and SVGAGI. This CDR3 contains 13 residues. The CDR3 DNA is TGTGCCAGCAGTAGGGTAGGGAACACTGAAGCTTTCTTT. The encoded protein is CASSRVGNTEAFF.

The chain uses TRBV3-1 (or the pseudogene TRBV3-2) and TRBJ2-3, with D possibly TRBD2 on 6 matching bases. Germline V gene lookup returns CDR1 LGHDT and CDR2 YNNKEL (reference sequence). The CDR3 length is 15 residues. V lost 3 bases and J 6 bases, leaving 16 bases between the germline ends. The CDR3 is CASSHSQREWDTQYF. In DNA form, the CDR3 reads TGTGCCAGCAGCCATTCTCAACGGGAGTGGGATACGCAGTATTTT.

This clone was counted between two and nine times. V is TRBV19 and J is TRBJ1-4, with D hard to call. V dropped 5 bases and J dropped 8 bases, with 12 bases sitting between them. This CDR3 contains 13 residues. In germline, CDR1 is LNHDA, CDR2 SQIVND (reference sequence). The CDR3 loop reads CASSYTSQEKLFF. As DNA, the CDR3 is TGTGCCAGTAGTTACACATCGCAGGAAAAACTGTTTTTT.

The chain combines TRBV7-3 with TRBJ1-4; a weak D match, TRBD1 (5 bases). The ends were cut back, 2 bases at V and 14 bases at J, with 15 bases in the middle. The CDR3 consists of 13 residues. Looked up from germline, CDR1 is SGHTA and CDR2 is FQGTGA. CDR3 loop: CASSLQPQGPLFF. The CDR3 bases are TGTGCCAGCAGCTTACAGCCGCAGGGTCCTCTGTTTTTT.

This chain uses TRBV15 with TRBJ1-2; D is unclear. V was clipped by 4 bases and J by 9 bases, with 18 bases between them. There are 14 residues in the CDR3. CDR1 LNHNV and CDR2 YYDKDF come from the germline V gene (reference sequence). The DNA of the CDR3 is TGTGCCACCAGCACCCGGACGGCGGCCCCAAGCTACACCTTC. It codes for CATSTRTAAPSYTF.